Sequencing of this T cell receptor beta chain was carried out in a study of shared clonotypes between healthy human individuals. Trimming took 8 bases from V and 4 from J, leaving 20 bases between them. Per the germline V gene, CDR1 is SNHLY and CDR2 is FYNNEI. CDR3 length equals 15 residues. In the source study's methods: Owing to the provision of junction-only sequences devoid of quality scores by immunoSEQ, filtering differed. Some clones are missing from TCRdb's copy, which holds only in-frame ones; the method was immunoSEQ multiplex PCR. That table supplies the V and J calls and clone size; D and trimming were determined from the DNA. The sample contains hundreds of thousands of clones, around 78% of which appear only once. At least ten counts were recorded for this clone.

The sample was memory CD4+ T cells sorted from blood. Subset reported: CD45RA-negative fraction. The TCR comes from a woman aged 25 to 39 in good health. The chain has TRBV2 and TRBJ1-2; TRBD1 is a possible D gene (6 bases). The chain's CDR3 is CASGLFGGLAYGYTF. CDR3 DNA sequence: TGTGCCAGCGGTCTGTTTGGGGGGCTCGCCTATGGCTACACCTTC.